One sample yielded the 12 T cell receptor beta chains listed below, sequenced in a study of early T cells in non-severe SARS-CoV-2 infection. TCRdb re-called the 5' RACE reads with MiXCR, one entry per CDR3 protein. The sample has approximately 97,000 distinct CDR3 sequences, about 11% seen once. Material: whole blood, obtained at baseline. All receptors come from an adult who was a healthcare worker with PCR-confirmed SARS-CoV-2 infection or an uninfected control (not recorded which).

This clonotype was found a few times. V gene TRBV30 combines with J gene TRBJ2-1, with TRBD2 matching over 12 bases. With 2 bases clipped from V and 6 bases from J, the junction kept 5 bases outside the gene matches. The CDR3 sequence is 15 residues long. In germline, CDR1 is GTSNPN, CDR2 SVGIG (reference sequence). Here the CDR3 reads CAWSLAGGGPNEQFF. CDR3 nucleotides: TGTGCCTGGAGTCTAGCGGGAGGGGGCCCCAATGAGCAGTTCTTC.

This clonotype was seen ten or more times. This chain uses TRBV6-1 with TRBJ2-7, with 7 bases aligning to TRBD1. This CDR3 region has 16 residues. Trimming removed 9 bases from V and 11 bases from J; junction bases left unmatched: 25. Germline V CDR1 and CDR2: MNHNS, SASEGT. Here the CDR3 DNA reads TGTGCCAGTTTCCTCACAACCGGAACAGGGGCCGACCGGGAGTACTTC. Protein product: CASFLTTGTGADREYF.

Many counts were recorded for this clonotype. The J gene is TRBJ2-1, the V gene TRBV3-1, with D maybe TRBD2 (6 bases). Germline loops: CDR1 LGHDT, CDR2 YNNKEL (reference sequence). There are 17 residues in the CDR3. Trimming took 1 base from V and 6 from J, leaving 19 bases between them. DNA of the CDR3: TGTGCCAGCAGCCAAGCAAGAGAGCGGGCATCAAGCAATGAGCAGTTCTTC. Its translation: CASSQARERASSNEQFF.

This clonotype came up a few times. V gene TRBV3-1 combines with J gene TRBJ2-1, with 8 bases identical to TRBD2. J was trimmed by 4 bases and V by 1 base; bases with no gene match: 9. CDR1 and CDR2 from the germline V gene are LGHDT and YNNKEL (reference sequence). The CDR3 length is 17 residues. The CDR3 spells CASSQVLERGLYNEQFF. As DNA, the CDR3 is TGTGCCAGCAGCCAAGTGCTGGAGCGGGGGTTATACAATGAGCAGTTCTTC.

This clonotype came up many times. The chain uses TRBV12-3 or TRBV12-4 and TRBJ2-7; TRBD1 agrees at 7 bases. The trim removed 4 bases at V and 0 bases at J, leaving 6 bases unmatched. CDR3 size: 15 residues. CDR3 residues: CASSSRTGSSYEQYF. The CDR3 bases are TGTGCCAGCAGTTCCCGGACAGGTAGCTCCTACGAGCAGTACTTC.

This clonotype turned up a few times. This chain links TRBV11-2 with TRBJ1-1, with a tentative D call TRBD1 (5 bases). CDR3 length: 14 amino acids. V was pared by 5 bases and J by 6 bases, with 16 bases between. Germline V gene data show CDR1 as SGHAT and CDR2 as FQNNGV. CDR3 sequence (DNA): TGTGCCAGCAGCCCATTCATCGGGGGGGCTGAAGCTTTCTTT. It yields the protein CASSPFIGGAEAFF.

This clonotype was found a few times. The gene calls are TRBV12-3 or TRBV12-4 and TRBJ1-4; 7 bases align to TRBD1. The CDR3 loop spans 14 amino acids. Unmatched junction bases numbered 10, after V lost 7 bases and J lost 8 bases. The CDR3 nucleotides are TGTGCCAGCACCCTAACAGGGGTTGAGGAAAAACTGTTTTTT. Residues: CASTLTGVEEKLFF.

The chain is built from TRBV5-4 and TRBJ1-1; tentatively, D is TRBD1 (5 bases). V was shortened by 2 bases and J by 5 bases, with 13 bases between the two germline ends. The CDR3 is 14 residues long. Germline V gene data show CDR1 as SGHNT and CDR2 as YYREEE (reference sequence). CDR3 sequence reads: CASSFGPGGTEAFF. The DNA for the CDR3 is TGTGCCAGCAGCTTCGGCCCTGGGGGAACTGAAGCTTTCTTT.

In this sample, this clonotype turned up a few times. The rearrangement links TRBV7-3 to TRBJ2-1; unclear D gene. This CDR3 has 14 residues. Germline values: CDR1 SGHTA, CDR2 FQGTGA. V lost 4 bases and J lost 8, with 15 bases in between. This chain's CDR3 is CASSSLDRSDEQFF. Here the CDR3 DNA reads TGTGCCAGCAGCTCCCTAGACCGTTCGGATGAGCAGTTCTTC. The full variable domain, its missing parts supplied by reference TRBV7-3 and TRBJ2-1, is GAGVSQTPSNKVTEKGKYVELRCDPISGHTALYWYRQSLGQGPEFLIYFQGTGAADDSGLPNDRFFAVRPEGSVSTLKIQRTERGDSAVYLCASSSLDRSDEQFFGPGTRLTVL.

The sample holds a few counts of this clonotype. The V gene is TRBV11-2, the J gene TRBJ2-7; D unresolved. The ends were cut back, 5 bases at V and 2 bases at J, with 13 bases in the middle. There are 14 residues in the CDR3. The germline V gene has CDR1 SGHAT and CDR2 FQNNGV. The CDR3 here is CASSPYKVPYEQYF. In DNA, the CDR3 is TGTGCCAGCAGCCCATACAAGGTCCCCTACGAGCAGTACTTC.

The V and J genes are TRBV19 and TRBJ1-2; D is perhaps TRBD1 (5 bases). The length of the CDR3 is 14 residues. Germline V CDR1 and CDR2: LNHDA, SQIVND (reference sequence). V was clipped by 7 bases and J by 5 bases, with 17 bases between them. The CDR3 DNA sequence: TGTGCCAGTACCCCAGGGTCTCCCTCTTATGGCTACACCTTC. As protein: CASTPGSPSYGYTF. Looking up the rest from reference TRBV19 and TRBJ1-2 gives the full variable domain: DGGITQSPKYLFRKEGQNVTLSCEQNLNHDAMYWYRQDPGQGLRLIYYSQIVNDFQKGDIAEGYSVSREKKESFPLTVTSAQKNPTAFYLCASTPGSPSYGYTFGSGTRLTVV.

This clonotype was seen more than once but under ten times. V gene TRBV29-1 combines with J gene TRBJ1-1; possibly TRBD1 for D (5 bases). CDR3 length: 11 amino acids. Germline-derived CDR1 and CDR2 are SQVTM and ANQGSEA. The V and J ends lost 6 bases and 6 bases respectively, with 11 bases between them. DNA for the CDR3: TGCAGCGTGGGACTCGGCCCTGAAGCTTTCTTT. Its protein is CSVGLGPEAFF. The complete variable domain, with remaining parts taken from reference TRBV29-1 and TRBJ1-1, reads SAVISQKPSRDICQRGTSLTIQCQVDSQVTMMFWYRQQPGQSLTLIATANQGSEATYESGFVIDKFPISRPNLTFSTLTVSNMSPEDSSIYLCSVGLGPEAFFGQGTRLTVV.